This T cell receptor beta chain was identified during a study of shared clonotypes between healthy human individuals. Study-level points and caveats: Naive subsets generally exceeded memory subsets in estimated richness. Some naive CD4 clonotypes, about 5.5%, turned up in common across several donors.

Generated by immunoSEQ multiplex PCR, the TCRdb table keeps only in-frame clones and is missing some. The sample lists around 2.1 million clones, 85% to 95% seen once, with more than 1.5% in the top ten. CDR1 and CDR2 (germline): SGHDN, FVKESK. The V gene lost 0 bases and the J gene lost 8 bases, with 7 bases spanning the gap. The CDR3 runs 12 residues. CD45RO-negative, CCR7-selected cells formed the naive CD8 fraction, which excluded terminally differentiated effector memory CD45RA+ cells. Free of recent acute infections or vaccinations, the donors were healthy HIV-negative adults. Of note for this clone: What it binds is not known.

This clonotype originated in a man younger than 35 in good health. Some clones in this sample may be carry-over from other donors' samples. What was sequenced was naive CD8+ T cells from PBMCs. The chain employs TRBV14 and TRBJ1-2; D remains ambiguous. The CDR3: CASSQDRIGYTF. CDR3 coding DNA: TGTGCCAGCAGCCAAGATAGGATCGGCTACACCTTC.